The clone carrying this T cell receptor beta chain was seen only once. This CDR3 has 13 residues. V lost 0 bases and J 6 bases, leaving 9 bases between the germline ends. Looked up from germline, CDR1 is SGHDT and CDR2 is YYEEEE. Original handling: It was from reference gene primer amplification that nucleated cell counts were estimated. Only in-frame clones appear in the TCRdb table, and some are missing; sequencing was by immunoSEQ multiplex PCR. V, J and clone size are those of that table, while D and trimming were read from the DNA. This sample carries around 200,000 clones, 80% to 85% of them seen once, and the ten largest clones take approximately 2.5%. This record belongs to a study of blood T cell repertoires in COVID-19. Study-level information: From the United States, Italy and Spain came samples of acute and convalescent COVID-19. T cells, B-cell-depleted T cells, or PBMCs provided the cDNA or gDNA that served as material.

V usage is TRBV5-6 and J usage is TRBJ1-2; D remains ambiguous. This clonotype originated in a human donor with acute or convalescent COVID-19. The donor label of this sample is uncertain. Sequencing was carried out using peripheral blood. CDR3 residues: CASSLGLLDGYTF. The CDR3 DNA reads TGTGCCAGCAGCTTGGGACTTCTTGATGGCTACACCTTC.